Listed below are T cell receptor beta chains from one sample, sequenced in a study of cytomegalovirus exposure and HLA in healthy donors. Data came from immunoSEQ multiplex PCR; TCRdb stores just in-frame clones and leaves some out. The profile covers 300,000 or so clones, with around 90% appearing a single time and around 1% taken by the ten largest. Sample: PBMCs. Receptor source: a young man in good health and CMV-seronegative. Both conserved end residues are part of each CDR3. A D gene is named only where the DNA matches it firmly. Not all rows give a size; the values are once, few, many and, for expanded clones, a class.

V gene,D gene,CDR3 length,J gene,clone size,CDR3 protein,CDR3 DNA
TRBV4-1,-,14,TRBJ2-7,few,CASSQRGNSYEQYF,TGCGCCAGCAGCCAAAGAGGGAACTCCTACGAGCAGTACTTC
TRBV4-1,TRBD1,14,TRBJ2-2,-,CASSHPTGSGELFF,TGCGCCAGCAGCCACCCGACAGGGTCCGGGGAGCTGTTTTTT
TRBV5-3,TRBD1,18,TRBJ1-5,-,CARSQFTPGQGLAQPQHF,TGTGCCAGAAGCCAGTTTACACCGGGACAGGGATTAGCTCAGCCCCAGCATTTT
TRBV25-1,TRBD1,14,TRBJ1-1,-,CASTRQGANTEAFF,TGTGCCAGCACCAGACAGGGCGCGAACACTGAAGCTTTCTTT
TRBV15,-,15,TRBJ2-5,-,CATSTSGGFVKTQYF,TGTGCCACCAGCACCTCCGGCGGGTTCGTGAAGACCCAGTACTTC
TRBV7-2,TRBD2,15,TRBJ2-1,-,CASSLVSGAYNEQFF,TGTGCCAGCAGCTTAGTGAGCGGGGCCTACAATGAGCAGTTCTTC
TRBV5-4,-,15,TRBJ2-5,-,CASSLGPGGGETQYF,TGTGCCAGCAGCTTGGGACCGGGGGGCGGGGAGACCCAGTACTTC
TRBV5-6,-,12,TRBJ1-4,-,CASSPGRGKLFF,TGTGCCAGCAGCCCGGGACGGGGGAAACTGTTTTTT
TRBV6-4,TRBD1,15,TRBJ2-3,-,CASSDPGQGPDTQYF,TGTGCCAGCAGTGACCCGGGACAGGGCCCAGATACGCAGTATTTT
TRBV27,-,13,TRBJ2-7,-,CASSFASGDEQYF,TGTGCCAGCAGTTTTGCCTCAGGGGACGAGCAGTACTTC
TRBV4-1,TRBD1,15,TRBJ2-7,-,CASSQDRDRGHEQYF,TGCGCCAGCAGCCAAGATCGGGACAGGGGCCACGAGCAGTACTTC
TRBV10-3,TRBD1,15,TRBJ2-1,-,CAIREPGQGSDEQFF,TGTGCCATCAGGGAACCGGGACAGGGTAGCGATGAGCAGTTCTTC
TRBV20-1,-,11,TRBJ2-1,few,CSARRENEQFF,TGCAGTGCTAGACGGGAGAATGAGCAGTTCTTC
TRBV7-2,TRBD1,16,TRBJ1-2,-,CASSLGGTGDNYGYTF,TGTGCCAGCAGCTTAGGAGGGACAGGTGACAACTATGGCTACACCTTC
TRBV10-2,-,13,TRBJ1-2,-,CASSEVRVSGYTF,TGCGCCAGCAGTGAGGTCCGGGTTAGCGGCTACACCTTC
TRBV6-5,TRBD1,14,TRBJ1-5,-,CASRETGRNQPQHF,TGTGCCAGCCGAGAGACAGGGCGCAATCAGCCCCAGCATTTT
TRBV4-1,TRBD1,14,TRBJ2-7,-,CASSRTTGRYEQYF,TGCGCCAGCAGCCGAACGACAGGGCGGTACGAGCAGTACTTC
TRBV7-2,TRBD2,15,TRBJ2-1,-,CASSLYGLAGNEQFF,TGTGCCAGCAGCTTATATGGACTAGCGGGGAATGAGCAGTTCTTC
TRBV5-6,-,16,TRBJ1-1,-,CASSALGRTMNTEAFF,TGTGCCAGCAGCGCCTTAGGGAGGACCATGAACACTGAAGCTTTCTTT
TRBV18,-,16,TRBJ1-5,-,CASSSGSTVSNQPQHF,TGTGCCAGCTCATCCGGATCGACAGTTAGCAATCAGCCCCAGCATTTT
TRBV7-2,-,15,TRBJ2-1,-,CASSYAGSSYNEQFF,TGTGCCAGCAGCTACGCGGGGAGCTCCTACAATGAGCAGTTCTTC
TRBV5-1,TRBD2,15,TRBJ2-1,-,CASSFGLAGGREQFF,TGCGCCAGCAGCTTCGGCCTAGCGGGGGGCAGAGAGCAGTTCTTC
TRBV5-5,TRBD1,16,TRBJ2-7,-,CASSSTGTGIRGEQYF,TGTGCCAGCAGCTCTACCGGGACAGGGATTAGAGGCGAGCAGTACTTC
TRBV9,TRBD1,16,TRBJ2-7,-,CASSPSPGRGTYEQYF,TGTGCCAGCAGCCCGAGCCCCGGCAGGGGGACGTACGAGCAGTACTTC
TRBV12-2,-,15,TRBJ2-2,-,CASRQLQGPTGELFF,TGTGCAAGTCGCCAACTACAGGGACCCACCGGGGAGCTGTTTTTT
TRBV5-5,-,14,TRBJ1-1,-,CASSLGTGHTEAFF,TGTGCCAGCAGCTTGGGTACAGGCCACACTGAAGCTTTCTTT
TRBV7-8,TRBD2,17,TRBJ2-5,-,CASSPGLAGPSEETQYF,TGTGCCAGCAGCCCCGGCCTAGCGGGACCCTCAGAAGAGACCCAGTACTTC
TRBV4-1,TRBD1,16,TRBJ1-4,-,CASSHSERTGVEKLFF,TGCGCCAGCAGCCATTCCGAAAGGACAGGGGTGGAAAAACTGTTTTTT
TRBV7-9,-,15,TRBJ1-1,-,CASSLDAGQAPEAFF,TGTGCCAGCAGCTTAGATGCGGGGCAGGCCCCTGAAGCTTTCTTT
TRBV19,TRBD1,18,TRBJ1-1,-,CASSIRTGTGTLNTEAFF,TGTGCCAGTAGTATCCGAACCGGGACAGGGACTCTGAACACTGAAGCTTTCTTT
TRBV9,TRBD1,16,TRBJ2-2,-,CASSPPGQGTTGELFF,TGTGCCAGCAGCCCTCCGGGACAGGGAACGACCGGGGAGCTGTTTTTT
TRBV11-2,-,13,TRBJ1-2,-,CASSQNRNYGYTF,TGTGCCAGCAGCCAGAACAGGAACTATGGCTACACCTTC
TRBV2,TRBD1,15,TRBJ2-5,-,CASGGRQGAGETQYF,TGTGCCAGCGGAGGTCGGCAGGGGGCAGGAGAGACCCAGTACTTC
TRBV6-5,TRBD1,13,TRBJ1-1,-,CASSRDRNTEAFF,TGTGCCAGCAGCCGGGACAGGAACACTGAAGCTTTCTTT
TRBV11-3,TRBD1,15,TRBJ2-1,-,CASSLRQGPYNEQFF,TGTGCCAGCAGCTTACGACAGGGACCATACAATGAGCAGTTCTTC
TRBV19,-,16,TRBJ2-2,-,CASTDPGGRRTGELFF,TGTGCCAGTACTGACCCCGGGGGGCGACGGACCGGGGAGCTGTTTTTT
TRBV9,-,14,TRBJ1-2,-,CASSGGRQAYVYTF,TGTGCCAGCAGCGGGGGCAGGCAAGCTTATGTCTACACCTTC
TRBV10-3,-,13,TRBJ1-2,few,CAISESLNYGYTF,TGTGCCATCAGTGAGTCTCTGAACTATGGCTACACCTTC
TRBV6-5,-,15,TRBJ1-5,few,CASSYRQGVNQPQHF,TGTGCCAGCAGTTACCGGCAAGGGGTGAATCAGCCCCAGCATTTT
TRBV7-8,-,15,TRBJ1-2,-,CASSLGREMDYGYTF,TGTGCCAGCAGCTTAGGACGGGAGATGGACTATGGCTACACCTTC
TRBV6-4,TRBD1,15,TRBJ1-1,-,CASRTDRGGNTEAFF,TGTGCCAGCAGGACCGACAGGGGCGGGAACACTGAAGCTTTCTTT
TRBV4-3,-,18,TRBJ2-3,-,CASSQDPWRGTSTDTQYF,TGCGCCAGCAGCCAAGATCCCTGGCGGGGAACTAGCACAGATACGCAGTATTTT
TRBV2,-,17,TRBJ1-2,-,CASRVGGANPIGYGYTF,TGTGCCAGCAGAGTCGGGGGGGCGAATCCTATAGGGTATGGCTACACCTTC
TRBV6-5,-,14,TRBJ1-2,-,CASTTKGIFYGYTF,TGTGCCAGCACTACCAAGGGGATTTTTTATGGCTACACCTTC